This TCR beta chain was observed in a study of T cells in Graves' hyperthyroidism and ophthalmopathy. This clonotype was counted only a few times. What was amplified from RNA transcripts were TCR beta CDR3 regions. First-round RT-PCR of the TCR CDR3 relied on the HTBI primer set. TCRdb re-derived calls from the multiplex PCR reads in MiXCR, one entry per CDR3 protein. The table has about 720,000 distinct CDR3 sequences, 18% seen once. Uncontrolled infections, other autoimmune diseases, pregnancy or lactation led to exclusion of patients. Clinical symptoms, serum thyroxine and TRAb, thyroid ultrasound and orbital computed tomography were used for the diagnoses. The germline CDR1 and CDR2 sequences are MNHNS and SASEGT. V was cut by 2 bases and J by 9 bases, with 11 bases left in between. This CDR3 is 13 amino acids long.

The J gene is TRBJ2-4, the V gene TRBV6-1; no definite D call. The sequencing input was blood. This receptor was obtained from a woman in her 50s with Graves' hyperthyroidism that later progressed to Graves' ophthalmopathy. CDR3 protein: CASSESAVGIQYF. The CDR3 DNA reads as TGTGCCAGCAGTGAATCTGCGGTGGGCATTCAGTACTTC.